Each of the 28 T cell receptor beta chains below was sequenced from the same sample in a study of technical replicates of blood from a handful of donors. Data came from immunoSEQ multiplex PCR; TCRdb stores just in-frame clones and leaves some out. The sample lists more than 70,000 clones, around 97% occurring once. Sequenced: T cells isolated from PBMCs. Source of these receptors: a human donor in good health.

This rearrangement joins TRBV10-1 to TRBJ2-5, with 16 bases identical to TRBD2. The ends lost 3 bases at V and 2 bases at J; junction bases unmatched: 9. Germline CDR1 reads WNHNN; CDR2 reads SYGVQD (reference sequence). The CDR3 has 19 amino acids. CDR3 sequence (DNA): TGCGCCAGCAGTGATCTTCCCGGGACTAGCGGGAGGGAACAAGAGACCCAGTACTTC. As protein: CASSDLPGTSGREQETQYF.

The V call is TRBV5-1, the J call TRBJ1-1; no clear D gene. V lost 7 bases and J 1 base, leaving 17 bases between the germline ends. This CDR3 region has 15 residues. Germline lookup yields CDR1 SGHRS and CDR2 YFSETQ. The CDR3 DNA sequence: TGCGCCAGCCTCAAGACTGAGGCCCGGAACACTGAAGCTTTCTTT. Residues: CASLKTEARNTEAFF.

This clone was picked up one time. The chain is built from TRBV19 and TRBJ1-4, with D tentatively TRBD1 (5 bases). V was shortened by 6 bases and J by 5 bases, with 10 bases between the two germline ends. The germline V gene encodes CDR1 LNHDA and CDR2 SQIVND (reference sequence). The length of the CDR3 is 13 residues. The CDR3, as DNA: TGTGCCAGTAGCAAGACAGAGAATGAAAAACTGTTTTTT. Translated, it gives CASSKTENEKLFF. The full variable domain, rest sourced from reference TRBV19 and TRBJ1-4, is DGGITQSPKYLFRKEGQNVTLSCEQNLNHDAMYWYRQDPGQGLRLIYYSQIVNDFQKGDIAEGYSVSREKKESFPLTVTSAQKNPTAFYLCASSKTENEKLFFGSGTQLSVL.

This chain joins TRBV29-1 and TRBJ2-3, with D tentatively TRBD1 (6 bases). There are 14 residues in the CDR3. Trimming cost V 3 bases and J 0 bases, with 10 bases left between them. Germline loops: CDR1 SQVTM, CDR2 ANQGSEA. CDR3 sequence reads: CSVEQGPSTDTQYF. CDR3 nucleotides: TGCAGCGTTGAGCAGGGGCCTAGCACAGATACGCAGTATTTT.

This chain links TRBV5-1 with TRBJ2-7; possibly TRBD2 for D (6 bases). From germline, CDR1 is SGHRS and CDR2 YFSETQ. This CDR3 comprises 17 residues. Between the trimmed V and J ends, which lost 0 bases and 2 bases, there was a span of 18 bases. This CDR3 reads CASSLGLGGGDTYEQYF. The CDR3 DNA sequence: TGCGCCAGCAGCTTGGGACTCGGGGGTGGAGACACCTACGAGCAGTACTTC.

DNA of the CDR3: TGTGCCAGCTCACCACGAGTCTCTGGAAACACCATATATTTT. Translated: CASSPRVSGNTIYF. The chain is built from TRBV18 and TRBJ1-3; D gene unclear. Trimming shortened V by 1 base and J by 0 bases, and 4 bases separated the two germline ends. Germline V gene lookup returns CDR1 KGHSH and CDR2 LQKENI. The CDR3 is made up of 14 amino acids. Drawing the rest from reference TRBV18 and TRBJ1-3, the complete variable domain is NAGVMQNPRHLVRRRGQEARLRCSPMKGHSHVYWYRQLPEEGLKFMVYLQKENIIDESGMPKERFSAEFPKEGPSILRIQQVVRGDSAAYFCASSPRVSGNTIYFGEGSWLTVV.

The chain employs TRBV28 and TRBJ1-2, with D possibly TRBD1 on 5 matching bases. Germline V gene lookup returns CDR1 MDHEN and CDR2 SYDVKM. The CDR3 runs to 12 residues. V lost 10 bases, J lost 6 bases, and 15 bases lay in between. This CDR3 is CATIQGTNGYTF. The DNA for the CDR3 is TGTGCCACCATCCAGGGAACTAATGGCTACACCTTC.

The chain combines TRBV28 with TRBJ1-5; D gene ambiguous. V was cut by 2 bases and J by 3 bases, with 8 bases left in between. Germline V gives CDR1 MDHEN, CDR2 SYDVKM. The CDR3 totals 14 residues. In DNA, the CDR3 is TGTGCCAGCAGTTTAAGACAATTCAATCAGCCCCAGCATTTT. Translation: CASSLRQFNQPQHF.

The V and J genes are TRBV13 and TRBJ1-2; 7 positions match TRBD1. The germline CDR1 and CDR2 sequences are PRHDT and FYEKMQ (reference sequence). The CDR3 runs to 15 residues. Unmatched junction bases numbered 6, after V lost 2 bases and J lost 3 bases. CDR3 loop: CASSLRGRYDYGYTF. CDR3 DNA sequence: TGTGCCAGCAGCTTAAGGGGGCGCTATGACTATGGCTACACCTTC.

The CDR3 DNA follows: TGTGCCTGGAGTTTGAAGGGATGGGGCCCGGGCTCAGGAAACACCATATATTTT. It specifies CAWSLKGWGPGSGNTIYF. V is TRBV30 and J is TRBJ1-3, with D perhaps TRBD1 (5 bases). Deletions cut 2 bases from V and 4 bases from J, with 24 bases between. Germline-derived CDR1 and CDR2 are GTSNPN and SVGIG (reference sequence). This CDR3 region has 18 residues. Looking up the rest from reference TRBV30 and TRBJ1-3 gives the full variable domain: SQTIHQWPATLVQPVGSPLSLECTVEGTSNPNLYWYRQAAGRGLQLLFYSVGIGQISSEVPQNLSASRPQDRQFILSSKKLLLSDSGFYLCAWSLKGWGPGSGNTIYFGEGSWLTVV.

This clone was picked up one time. This chain connects TRBV21-1 to TRBJ2-1; the D call in the table, TRBD2, was not verified against the DNA. TRBV21-1 is termed a pseudogene. The CDR3 consists of 16 residues. This CDR3 reads CASSITGLEEDNEQFF. DNA of the CDR3: TGTGCCAGCAGCATCACCGGACTAGAAGAGGACAATGAGCAGTTCTTC.

V is TRBV14 and J is TRBJ2-5; 10 bases are shared with TRBD2. Losses at the gene ends were 1 base for V and 5 bases for J; bases not matched to a gene: 10. Germline CDR1 is SGHDN and CDR2 is FVKESK. The CDR3 loop spans 17 amino acids. DNA of the CDR3: TGTGCCAGCAGCCAAGTGAGCGGGGGGGCCGAATCCGAGACCCAGTACTTC. Translating it yields CASSQVSGGAESETQYF.

J is TRBJ2-3 and V is TRBV2; 13 nucleotides agree with TRBD2. This CDR3 spans 17 amino acids. Trimming took 6 bases from V and 2 from J; bases not matched to a gene: 8. Germline V gives CDR1 SNHLY, CDR2 FYNNEI. The CDR3 sequence: CASRASLAGGYTDTQYF. In DNA form, the CDR3 reads TGTGCCAGCAGGGCCTCACTAGCGGGAGGGTACACAGATACGCAGTATTTT.

The gene calls are TRBV5-4 and TRBJ2-7, with D hard to call. Germline CDR1 and CDR2: SGHNT and YYREEE (reference sequence). The CDR3 loop spans 13 amino acids. The V and J ends lost 2 bases and 2 bases respectively, with 8 bases between them. The CDR3 DNA follows: TGTGCCAGCAGCTTTGCGGCAACCTACGAGCAGTACTTC. Amino acids: CASSFAATYEQYF. Supplemented by reference TRBV5-4 and TRBJ2-7, the full variable domain reads ETGVTQSPTHLIKTRGQQVTLRCSSQSGHNTVSWYQQALGQGPQFIFQYYREEENGRGNFPPRFSGLQFPNYSSELNVNALELDDSALYLCASSFAATYEQYFGPGTRLTVT.

The rearrangement uses TRBV28 and TRBJ1-2; the D is unclear. This CDR3 contains 12 residues. Trimming took 11 bases from V and 7 from J, leaving 17 bases between them. CDR1 and CDR2 (germline): MDHEN, SYDVKM. CDR3 residues: CAAQSAGRGYTF. CDR3 coding DNA: TGTGCCGCCCAAAGTGCAGGCCGTGGCTACACCTTC.

The chain employs TRBV19 and TRBJ2-3; 9 bases line up with TRBD2. CDR3 length: 14 residues. Germline-derived CDR1 and CDR2 are LNHDA and SQIVND (reference sequence). Unmatched junction bases numbered 8, after V lost 10 bases and J lost 3 bases. CDR3 DNA: TGTGCCACCAGGCCGGGACTAGCTACAGATACGCAGTATTTT. This gives the protein CATRPGLATDTQYF.

The V call is TRBV4-1, the J call TRBJ2-1, with D uncertain. The CDR3 has 12 residues. Germline V gives CDR1 MGHRA, CDR2 YSYEKL. The V and J ends lost 0 bases and 7 bases respectively, with 4 bases between them. CDR3 nucleotide sequence: TGCGCCAGCAGCCAAGATCAGAATGAGCAGTTCTTC. The encoded protein is CASSQDQNEQFF.

The chain combines TRBV4-1 with TRBJ1-1; D uncertain. Germline V gives CDR1 MGHRA, CDR2 YSYEKL. V was cut by 3 bases and J by 5 bases, with 19 bases left in between. The CDR3 covers 16 residues. The CDR3 nucleotides are TGCGCCAGCAGCCACCCCTTGGACGTAGGAGGGACTGAAGCTTTCTTT. Amino acid sequence: CASSHPLDVGGTEAFF.

The rearrangement joins TRBV4-1 to TRBJ2-7; D gene ambiguous. This CDR3 is 11 amino acids long. V lost 2 bases and J lost 7, with 6 bases in between. Germline CDR1 and CDR2: MGHRA and YSYEKL. CDR3 amino acids: CASSQSNEQYF. The CDR3 DNA is TGCGCCAGCAGCCAATCCAATGAGCAGTACTTC.

This clone occurred once. V gene TRBV4-1 combines with J gene TRBJ2-5; D possibly corresponds to TRBD1 (5 bases). Germline CDR1 and CDR2: MGHRA and YSYEKL. This CDR3 region has 17 residues. V gave up 5 bases and J gave up 4 bases, with 23 bases separating them. As DNA, the CDR3 is TGCGCCAGCAGCTCCGACAGACAGTTGGAGTTCAGAGAGACCCAGTACTTC. It is translated as CASSSDRQLEFRETQYF.

This chain links TRBV6-5 with TRBJ2-2; D gene ambiguous. This CDR3 is built from 14 residues. Trimming took 8 bases from V and 0 from J, leaving 10 bases between them. CDR1 is MNHEY and CDR2 is SVGAGI in the germline V gene. The CDR3 is CASDEVPNTGELFF. DNA for the CDR3: TGTGCCAGCGACGAGGTTCCGAACACCGGGGAGCTGTTTTTT.

V and J are TRBV5-1 and TRBJ2-1, with 7 bases identical to TRBD2. Per the germline V gene, CDR1 is SGHRS and CDR2 is YFSETQ. Trimming cost V 4 bases and J 7 bases; bases outside gene matches: 17. The CDR3 has 17 amino acids. CDR3 nucleotides: TGCGCCAGCAGCCCCCTCCCTGGGGGGAGGGTGGTGAATGAGCAGTTCTTC. Amino acids: CASSPLPGGRVVNEQFF.

This clone appeared a single time. The chain recombines TRBV4-2 with TRBJ2-5; tentatively, D is TRBD2 (5 bases). Trimming removed 1 base at V and 3 bases at J, with 12 bases between. Per germline, CDR1 LGHNA and CDR2 YNFKEQ. This CDR3 contains 15 residues. CDR3 in amino acids: CASSQALESEETQYF. The CDR3, as DNA: TGTGCCAGCAGCCAAGCACTAGAGTCAGAAGAGACCCAGTACTTC.

This sequence joins TRBV10-2 and TRBJ2-7, with D uncertain. CDR3 length equals 16 residues. Trimming removed 0 bases at V and 3 bases at J, with 15 bases between. CDR1 and CDR2 from the germline V gene are WSHSY and SAAADI. Here the CDR3 DNA reads TGCGCCAGCAGTGAGTCGAGACCCTATTCGGGCTACGAGCAGTACTTC. Translation: CASSESRPYSGYEQYF.

This clone was found a few times. The CDR3 nucleotides read TGTGCCAGCCGACCCTCTAAACAGGGGTGGGACACTGAAGCTTTCTTT. It encodes CASRPSKQGWDTEAFF. V and J are TRBV27 and TRBJ1-1; 7 nucleotides line up with TRBD1. CDR1 and CDR2 from the germline V gene are MNHEY and SMNVEV (reference sequence). V lost 8 bases to trimming and J lost 3 bases; unmatched junction nucleotides: 15. CDR3 length: 16 residues.

CDR3 loop: CASSVASREPPFTDTQYF. DNA for the CDR3: TGTGCCAGCAGCGTAGCTTCGAGAGAACCTCCGTTCACAGATACGCAGTATTTT. J is TRBJ2-3 and V is TRBV9; no clear D. V was shortened by 0 bases and J by 2 bases, with 19 bases between the two germline ends. The CDR3 runs 18 residues. Germline V CDR1 and CDR2: SGDLS, YYNGEE.

The rearrangement joins TRBV5-4 to TRBJ2-2; 11 positions agree with TRBD2. V lost 4 bases to trimming and J lost 4 bases; unmatched junction nucleotides: 6. Germline V CDR1 and CDR2: SGHNT, YYREEE (reference sequence). The CDR3 consists of 16 residues. CDR3 sequence reads: CASSVSGGAFTGELFF. The CDR3 DNA reads TGTGCCAGCAGCGTTAGCGGGGGGGCGTTCACCGGGGAGCTGTTTTTT.

The chain links TRBV19 to TRBJ2-2; possibly TRBD2 for D (5 bases). This CDR3 spans 14 amino acids. Germline values: CDR1 LNHDA, CDR2 SQIVND (reference sequence). Trimming shortened V by 4 bases and J by 2 bases, and 8 bases separated the two germline ends. The CDR3 DNA is TGTGCCAGTAGTACCGGGGTAAACACCGGGGAGCTGTTTTTT. It codes for CASSTGVNTGELFF.